This record looks at one T cell receptor (beta chain) sequence and its context. Germline CDR1 is SEHNR and CDR2 is FQNEAQ (reference sequence). Between the trimmed V and J ends, which lost 5 bases and 11 bases, there was a span of 19 bases. The CDR3 runs to 14 residues. The sample comes from a study of T cell changes during pregnancy in multiple sclerosis. The data were produced by immunoSEQ multiplex PCR, yet TCRdb's version contains in-frame clones alone and is incomplete. In the table there are about 47,000 clones, roughly 90% of which are singletons. The origin of this receptor is a female donor with multiple sclerosis, enrolled in a pregnancy study. The chain uses TRBV7-9 and TRBJ2-1, with a tentative D call TRBD2 (7 bases). The specimen comprised peripheral blood, sampled in the first trimester of pregnancy. The CDR3 sequence: CASSPLGGPRQQFF. CDR3 nucleotide sequence: TGTGCCAGCAGCCCACTCGGGGGGCCCAGGCAGCAGTTCTTC. The entire variable domain, with the rest obtained from reference TRBV7-9 and TRBJ2-1, is as follows: DTGVSQNPRHKITKRGQNVTFRCDPISEHNRLYWYRQTLGQGPEFLTYFQNEAQLEKSRLLSDRFSAERPKGSFSTLEIQRTEQGDSAMYLCASSPLGGPRQQFFGPGTRLTVL.